The 27 T cell receptor beta chains listed next were all sequenced from one sample in a study of blood T cell repertoires in COVID-19. Profiled with immunoSEQ multiplex PCR; TCRdb holds only in-frame clones, not every one. The sample consists of around 400,000 clones, roughly nine tenths of them appearing once. Input material: PBMCs or T cells enriched from blood (not recorded which). These receptor sequences come from a woman in her thirties who had recovered from COVID-19.

The genes are TRBV24-1 and TRBJ2-3; D is perhaps TRBD2 (5 bases). Germline CDR1 and CDR2: KGHDR and SFDVKD. V lost 1 base and J 0 bases, leaving 10 bases between the germline ends. This CDR3 has 16 residues. DNA for the CDR3: TGTGCCACCAGTGATTTCCCCGGACTCAGCACAGATACGCAGTATTTT. This sequence encodes CATSDFPGLSTDTQYF.

CDR3 region: CASSPRTGYGYTF. The CDR3 nucleotides are TGCGCCAGCAGCCCCCGGACAGGGTATGGCTACACCTTC. This chain uses TRBV5-1 with TRBJ1-2; 8 nucleotides line up with TRBD1. V dropped 4 bases and J dropped 5; count of bases not matched to a gene: 4. CDR1 and CDR2 from the germline V gene are SGHRS and YFSETQ. This CDR3 has 13 residues.

The chain employs TRBV2 and TRBJ1-2, with 9 bases aligning to TRBD1. Germline loops: CDR1 SNHLY, CDR2 FYNNEI. This CDR3 is built from 16 residues. V was clipped by 6 bases and J by 2 bases; unmatched bases: 10. The CDR3 spells CASRARLQGANYGYTF. CDR3 DNA: TGTGCCAGCAGGGCCCGATTACAGGGGGCCAACTATGGCTACACCTTC.

This clone was observed a single time. The V gene is TRBV5-1, the J gene TRBJ2-1, with TRBD2 matching 13 bases. Germline V gene data show CDR1 as SGHRS and CDR2 as YFSETQ. The CDR3 spans 17 residues. J lost 4 bases, V lost 4 bases, and 8 bases had no gene match. CDR3 in amino acids: CASSDGTSGNKYNEQFF. The CDR3 nucleotides read TGCGCCAGCAGCGATGGGACTAGCGGGAATAAGTACAATGAGCAGTTCTTC.

This chain connects TRBV11-2 to TRBJ2-7; 7 bases are shared with TRBD1. Germline V gives CDR1 SGHAT, CDR2 FQNNGV. The ends lost 6 bases at V and 4 bases at J; junction bases unmatched: 6. The CDR3 consists of 13 residues. The CDR3 region is CASRALDRYEQYF. CDR3 nucleotides: TGTGCCAGCAGGGCCCTGGACAGGTACGAGCAGTACTTC.

The rearrangement links TRBV2 to TRBJ2-7; the match to TRBD2 covers 11 bases. Germline CDR1 and CDR2: SNHLY and FYNNEI. The V and J ends lost 3 bases and 0 bases, in that order; junction bases with no gene match: 7. The CDR3 covers 17 residues. The CDR3 DNA follows: TGTGCCAGCAGTGACGTTAGCGGGAGGGTCCTCTCCTACGAGCAGTACTTC. Encoded protein: CASSDVSGRVLSYEQYF.

The rearrangement uses TRBV9 and TRBJ2-3, with D perhaps matching TRBD2 (6 bases). Trimming removed 4 bases at V and 4 bases at J, with 16 bases between. Germline V gene data show CDR1 as SGDLS and CDR2 as YYNGEE. The CDR3 covers 15 residues. The CDR3, as DNA: TGTGCCAGCAGCAAACTACCGGGACTGGCAGATACGCAGTATTTT. Its translation: CASSKLPGLADTQYF. Full variable domain (outside the CDR3, taken from reference TRBV9 and TRBJ2-3): DSGVTQTPKHLITATGQRVTLRCSPRSGDLSVYWYQQSLDQGLQFLIQYYNGEERAKGNILERFSAQQFPDLHSELNLSSLELGDSALYFCASSKLPGLADTQYFGPGTRLTVL.

V usage is TRBV6-2 or TRBV6-3 and J usage is TRBJ1-5; 9 bases fit TRBD1. Germline assignment: CDR1 MNHEY and CDR2 SVGEGT. V gave up 2 bases and J gave up 7 bases; unmatched junction bases: 9. The CDR3 has 16 residues. CDR3 residues: CASSYLQGAYSQPQHF. CDR3 bases: TGTGCCAGCAGTTACCTACAGGGGGCTTACAGCCAGCCCCAGCATTTT.

The genes are TRBV25-1 and TRBJ2-7, with TRBD2 matching 10 bases. This CDR3 region has 15 residues. With V trimmed by 10 bases and J by 6 bases, 15 bases remained unmatched. Germline V gene sequence: CDR1 MGHDK, CDR2 SYGVNS. Here the CDR3 DNA reads TGTGCCACCGAGGGGACTAGCGCTGCGGAGGGCGAGCAGTACTTC. It codes for CATEGTSAAEGEQYF.

The chain combines TRBV5-1 with TRBJ2-2; 9 nucleotides match TRBD1. J lost 6 bases, V lost 4 bases, and 7 bases had no gene match. The CDR3 has 15 residues. Germline V gene data show CDR1 as SGHRS and CDR2 as YFSETQ. The CDR3 DNA reads TGCGCCAGCAGCGATGGACAGGGGAGGGCCGGGGAGCTGTTTTTT. It specifies CASSDGQGRAGELFF. The whole variable domain, filled in from reference TRBV5-1 and TRBJ2-2, reads KAGVTQTPRYLIKTRGQQVTLSCSPISGHRSVSWYQQTPGQGLQFLFEYFSETQRNKGNFPGRFSGRQFSNSRSEMNVSTLELGDSALYLCASSDGQGRAGELFFGEGSRLTVL.

This clone appeared a single time. The chain carries TRBV30 and TRBJ1-3; maybe TRBD1 (5 bases). Trimming shortened V by 0 bases and J by 5 bases, and 17 bases separated the two germline ends. The CDR3 contains 16 residues. Germline values: CDR1 GTSNPN, CDR2 SVGIG (reference sequence). CDR3 sequence (DNA): TGTGCCTGGAGTGTAGGAGGTCCGGGGGGAAGAAACACCATATATTTT. Protein product: CAWSVGGPGGRNTIYF.

This sequence joins TRBV6-6 and TRBJ2-7; D is possibly TRBD2 (7 bases). CDR3 length: 15 amino acids. The ends were cut back, 7 bases at V and 3 bases at J, with 19 bases in the middle. In germline, CDR1 is MNHNY, CDR2 SVGAGI (reference sequence). CDR3: CASITGRGAYYEQYF. In DNA, the CDR3 is TGTGCCAGCATCACAGGCCGGGGGGCTTACTACGAGCAGTACTTC.

V is TRBV12-3 or TRBV12-4 and J is TRBJ1-2; the D is unclear. The V and J ends lost 6 bases and 5 bases respectively, with 13 bases between them. The CDR3 consists of 13 residues. CDR3 sequence reads: CASSYRPGYGYTF. In DNA form, the CDR3 reads TGTGCCAGCAGCTATAGACCGGGGTATGGCTACACCTTC.

J is TRBJ2-3 and V is TRBV29-1, with 8 bases fitting TRBD1. Germline CDR1 SQVTM, CDR2 ANQGSEA. The CDR3 runs 14 residues. The V gene end was trimmed by 5 bases and the J gene end by 0 bases; junction bases not matched to a gene: 4. CDR3 bases: TGCAGCGTTACGGGACAGGTTAGCACAGATACGCAGTATTTT. Translation: CSVTGQVSTDTQYF.

This clone was detected only once. J is TRBJ1-1 and V is TRBV4-1; perhaps TRBD1 as D (6 bases). The CDR3 has 14 amino acids. V was cut by 6 bases and J by 5 bases, with 16 bases left in between. Germline assignment: CDR1 MGHRA and CDR2 YSYEKL. The CDR3 spells CASSHTGRVTEAFF. The CDR3 bases are TGCGCCAGCAGTCACACAGGGCGGGTAACTGAAGCTTTCTTT.

CDR3 sequence: CASSYSSLLAGDTQYF. CDR3 nucleotides: TGTGCCAGCAGTTACTCCAGCCTCTTAGCTGGGGATACGCAGTATTTT. This chain uses TRBV6-5 with TRBJ2-3; the D is unclear. The CDR3 loop spans 16 amino acids. CDR1 and CDR2 (germline): MNHEY, SVGAGI. V was pared by 0 bases and J by 6 bases, with 16 bases between.

The CDR3 DNA reads TGTGCCAGTATCGGGACAGGGGAGACCCAGTACTTC. This sequence encodes CASIGTGETQYF. The gene calls are TRBV19 and TRBJ2-5; the match to TRBD1 covers 9 bases. V shed 7 bases and J 5 bases; nucleotides not matched to a gene: 2. Germline V gene data show CDR1 as LNHDA and CDR2 as SQIVND (reference sequence). The CDR3 sequence is 12 residues long.

Only one count was recorded for this clone. The chain links TRBV7-9 to TRBJ2-3, with 8 bases matching TRBD1. This CDR3 has 16 amino acids. Germline-derived CDR1 and CDR2 are SEHNR and FQNEAQ (reference sequence). This CDR3 is CVTDRTGTGRTDTQYF. CDR3 nucleotides: TGTGTTACAGACAGGACGGGGACAGGACGCACAGATACGCAGTATTTT.

Comment on this clone: One end of the junction fails to match germline, which may point to a read error. The chain links TRBV28 to TRBJ2-7, with 7 bases lining up with TRBD1. The CDR3 loop spans 14 amino acids. The germline V gene encodes CDR1 MDHEN and CDR2 SYDVKM. The CDR3 loop is CASSSQGPDRPLMF. The CDR3 nucleotides are TGTGCCAGCAGTTCCCAGGGCCCGGACAGGCCACTGATGTTC.

The genes are TRBV28 and TRBJ2-3; maybe TRBD1 (6 bases). The CDR3 runs 15 residues. V lost 2 bases and J 3 bases, leaving 12 bases between the germline ends. Per germline, CDR1 MDHEN and CDR2 SYDVKM. The CDR3 reads CASSLTDRLTDTQYF. CDR3 coding DNA: TGTGCCAGCAGTTTAACGGACAGATTAACAGATACGCAGTATTTT.

This chain connects TRBV19 to TRBJ1-2; 9 bases align to TRBD1. The ends lost 6 bases at V and 7 bases at J; junction bases unmatched: 21. CDR1 and CDR2 (germline): LNHDA, SQIVND (reference sequence). The CDR3 spans 18 residues. The CDR3 here is CASSSLLTGTGFNGGYTF. The CDR3 DNA sequence: TGTGCCAGTAGCTCCTTACTTACCGGGACAGGGTTTAACGGTGGCTACACCTTC.

The V gene is TRBV4-3, the J gene TRBJ1-2; 8 bases map to TRBD1. The CDR3 is made up of 14 amino acids. Germline CDR1 is LGHNA and CDR2 is YSLEER. J was trimmed by 4 bases and V by 4 bases; bases with no gene match: 5. The CDR3 DNA reads TGCGCCAGCAGCCTGCGGACAGGGCCCTATGGCTACACCTTC. Its protein product is CASSLRTGPYGYTF.

V usage is TRBV28 and J usage is TRBJ2-7, with a possible D match to TRBD2 (5 bases). The CDR3 runs 13 residues. Germline V CDR1 and CDR2: MDHEN, SYDVKM. With 4 bases removed from V and 4 bases from J, the gap between germline ends came to 11 bases. CDR3 nucleotides: TGTGCCAGCAGTTGGTCTAGCAGATACGAGCAGTACTTC. The encoded protein is CASSWSSRYEQYF.

V and J are TRBV30 and TRBJ1-3, with TRBD1 as a possible D gene (5 bases). Deletions cut 3 bases from V and 0 bases from J, with 9 bases between. Per the germline V gene, CDR1 is GTSNPN and CDR2 is SVGIG (reference sequence). The CDR3 length is 14 residues. The CDR3 loop is CAWSSGRSGNTIYF. The CDR3 DNA reads as TGTGCCTGGAGCTCAGGGCGCTCTGGAAACACCATATATTTT.

The chain uses TRBV5-1 and TRBJ1-5, with D possibly TRBD1 on 5 matching bases. The V end lost 3 bases, the J end lost 0 bases, and 13 bases lay between the germline ends. The CDR3 runs 16 residues. CDR1 SGHRS and CDR2 YFSETQ come from the germline V gene. For the CDR3, the DNA is TGCGCCAGCAGCTGGGGGGTTCTCGGTAGCAATCAGCCCCAGCATTTT. Protein: CASSWGVLGSNQPQHF.

This chain uses TRBV7-9 with TRBJ2-1; 7 nucleotides agree with TRBD2. The V and J ends lost 2 bases and 7 bases, in that order; junction bases with no gene match: 5. Germline V gene lookup returns CDR1 SEHNR and CDR2 FQNEAQ (reference sequence). This CDR3 is built from 14 residues. In DNA form, the CDR3 reads TGTGCCAGCAGCTTATTTGGGGGGGGTAATGAGCAGTTCTTC. It is translated as CASSLFGGGNEQFF. The variable domain in full, with the rest retrieved from reference TRBV7-9 and TRBJ2-1, is DTGVSQNPRHKITKRGQNVTFRCDPISEHNRLYWYRQTLGQGPEFLTYFQNEAQLEKSRLLSDRFSAERPKGSFSTLEIQRTEQGDSAMYLCASSLFGGGNEQFFGPGTRLTVL.

The chain employs TRBV19 and TRBJ2-7, with D possibly being TRBD1 (6 bases). The CDR3 runs to 15 residues. Per the germline V gene, CDR1 is LNHDA and CDR2 is SQIVND (reference sequence). V lost 6 bases, J lost 5 bases, and 20 bases lay in between. The CDR3, as DNA: TGTGCCAGTAGAAAGAGCAGGGGCCCTCTGAACGAGCAGTACTTC. This gives the protein CASRKSRGPLNEQYF.